The 26 T cell receptor beta chains listed next were all sequenced from one sample in a study of T cell changes during pregnancy in multiple sclerosis. Sequenced by immunoSEQ multiplex PCR; TCRdb stores in-frame clones only, minus some. The sample includes 35,000 to 45,000 clones, around 90% of them seen just once. Sequenced material: peripheral blood, taken in the second trimester of pregnancy. The receptor source for this set is a female donor in good health, enrolled as a control in a pregnancy study.

The rearrangement uses TRBV15 and TRBJ1-6, with D hard to call. This CDR3 has 14 residues. Per the germline V gene, CDR1 is LNHNV and CDR2 is YYDKDF (reference sequence). Trimming pared 0 bases from V and 9 bases from J, leaving 9 bases between. The CDR3 DNA sequence: TGTGCCACCAGCAGAGATAAGGGAGGTTCACCCCTCCACTTT. Translation gives CATSRDKGGSPLHF.

This chain links TRBV5-6 with TRBJ1-5, with D possibly matching TRBD1 (5 bases). Trimming removed 2 bases at V and 4 bases at J, with 7 bases between. This CDR3 has 13 amino acids. Germline V gene sequence: CDR1 SGHDT, CDR2 YYEEEE. CDR3 sequence (DNA): TGTGCCAGCAGCTTCGGGGGGAATCAGCCCCAGCATTTT. It codes for CASSFGGNQPQHF.

The rearrangement uses TRBV4-1 and TRBJ2-5, with 7 positions matching TRBD1. The J segment lost 4 bases and the V segment lost 2 bases, leaving 7 bases of the junction unmatched. This CDR3 comprises 15 residues. The germline V gene has CDR1 MGHRA and CDR2 YSYEKL. This CDR3 is CASSQLEDRTETQYF. The CDR3 DNA reads TGCGCCAGCAGCCAACTGGAGGACAGGACAGAGACCCAGTACTTC.

The gene calls are TRBV5-1 and TRBJ2-5; 7 bases align to TRBD2. In germline, CDR1 is SGHRS, CDR2 YFSETQ. Trimming removed 8 bases from V and 3 bases from J; junction bases left unmatched: 10. There are 14 residues in the CDR3. The CDR3: CASGSGEREETQYF. In DNA, the CDR3 is TGCGCCAGTGGCAGCGGGGAGAGGGAAGAGACCCAGTACTTC.

The chain joins TRBV5-1 to TRBJ1-3; D uncertain. The CDR3 is made up of 16 amino acids. The V end was cut by 1 base, the J end by 0 bases, with 11 bases between. The germline CDR1 and CDR2 sequences are SGHRS and YFSETQ. CDR3 bases: TGCGCCAGCAGCTTGTTGTCGAGTTCCTCTGGAAACACCATATATTTT. It yields the protein CASSLLSSSSGNTIYF.

The V and J genes are TRBV29-1 and TRBJ1-5, with D perhaps matching TRBD1 (5 bases). This CDR3 is 14 amino acids long. Germline loops: CDR1 SQVTM, CDR2 ANQGSEA. Trimming took off 6 bases at V and 2 bases at J, with 14 bases between the two ends. The CDR3, as DNA: TGCAGCGTCAAAGGGGCGCAGGGCAATCAGCCCCAGCATTTT. Amino acid sequence: CSVKGAQGNQPQHF.

The chain couples TRBV15 to TRBJ1-4; D is unclear. The V gene's germline CDR1 is LNHNV and CDR2 YYDKDF (reference sequence). The CDR3 contains 16 residues. V gave up 0 bases and J gave up 8 bases, with 16 bases separating them. CDR3 nucleotides: TGTGCCACCAGCAGAGATGCGTCCAGGCCTGGGGAAAAACTGTTTTTT. It is translated as CATSRDASRPGEKLFF.

J is TRBJ2-1 and V is TRBV5-6; D might be TRBD1 (7 bases). The length of the CDR3 is 13 residues. Looked up from germline, CDR1 is SGHDT and CDR2 is YYEEEE. V was trimmed by 10 bases and J by 6 bases, leaving 17 bases between them. This chain's CDR3 is CAARRQGGNEQFF. The CDR3 coding sequence is TGTGCCGCCCGGCGCCAGGGGGGCAATGAGCAGTTCTTC.

The chain links TRBV30 to TRBJ2-2, with TRBD1 matching over 7 bases. Germline V gene lookup returns CDR1 GTSNPN and CDR2 SVGIG (reference sequence). V lost 7 bases and J lost 7; bases outside the gene matches: 9. This CDR3 comprises 13 residues. CDR3 DNA: TGTGCCTCCAACCCGCAGGGGGACGGGGAGCTGTTTTTT. Translated, it gives CASNPQGDGELFF.

The V gene is TRBV15, the J gene TRBJ2-5; 9 bases align to TRBD2. V lost 9 bases, J lost 6 bases, and 8 bases stayed unmatched. Germline assignment: CDR1 LNHNV and CDR2 YYDKDF (reference sequence). The CDR3 covers 13 residues. CDR3 DNA sequence: TGTGCCACGTCCCCTAGCGGGAAGCAGACCCAGTACTTC. This translates into CATSPSGKQTQYF.

This clone has just one count. The gene calls are TRBV30 and TRBJ1-1, with 9 bases aligning to TRBD1. CDR3 length equals 13 residues. Germline V gene sequence: CDR1 GTSNPN, CDR2 SVGIG (reference sequence). V gave up 2 bases and J gave up 11 bases; unmatched junction bases: 9. CDR3 in DNA: TGTGCCTGGAGTCCAACAGGGGGCGCGTCGGCTTTCTTT. Translation gives CAWSPTGGASAFF.

In this sample, this clone turned up once. This chain joins TRBV6-5 and TRBJ2-7; 10 bases agree with TRBD2. Germline V gene data show CDR1 as MNHEY and CDR2 as SVGAGI. The CDR3 is 15 amino acids. V trimming: 1 base; J trimming: 2 bases; junction bases outside the gene matches: 2. The CDR3: CASSYLAGGPYEQYF. As DNA, the CDR3 is TGTGCCAGCAGTTACTTAGCGGGAGGCCCCTACGAGCAGTACTTC.

The chain is built from TRBV6-5 and TRBJ2-5, with 10 bases that match TRBD1. This CDR3 region has 15 residues. J gave up 5 bases and V 7 bases, and 10 bases lay outside the gene matches. Germline loops: CDR1 MNHEY, CDR2 SVGAGI. CDR3 loop: CASIGRDRGTETQYF. CDR3 in DNA: TGTGCCAGCATTGGCCGGGACAGGGGAACGGAGACCCAGTACTTC.

The rearrangement links TRBV14 to TRBJ1-2; 7 bases map to TRBD1. The trim removed 3 bases at V and 4 bases at J, leaving 17 bases unmatched. This CDR3 comprises 18 residues. The germline V gene has CDR1 SGHDN and CDR2 FVKESK. The CDR3 DNA follows: TGTGCCAGCAGCCAGGCAGGAACAGGGGCCGCTTCTCTCTATGGCTACACCTTC. Amino acids: CASSQAGTGAASLYGYTF.

The chain joins TRBV6-1 to TRBJ2-5, with D possibly matching TRBD2 (6 bases). Trimming removed 8 bases at V and 2 bases at J, with 12 bases between. The germline V gene encodes CDR1 MNHNS and CDR2 SASEGT. The CDR3 is made up of 13 amino acids. CDR3 in DNA: TGTGCCAGCCGGGCAGGGAGGCAAGAGACCCAGTACTTC. It translates to CASRAGRQETQYF.

The V gene is TRBV4-1, the J gene TRBJ1-3; a possible D gene is TRBD1 (5 bases). Trimming pared 0 bases from V and 5 bases from J, leaving 8 bases between. The CDR3 runs to 14 residues. From germline, CDR1 is MGHRA and CDR2 YSYEKL. Here the CDR3 reads CASSQDQGRNTIYF. The CDR3 DNA sequence: TGCGCCAGCAGCCAAGATCAGGGCAGAAACACCATATATTTT.

The table lists this clone with a count of one. The chain recombines TRBV5-1 with TRBJ2-5, with a possible D match to TRBD2 (6 bases). V was cut by 4 bases and J by 2 bases, with 9 bases left in between. Germline lookup yields CDR1 SGHRS and CDR2 YFSETQ. The CDR3 runs 13 residues. CDR3 protein: CASSRDFQETQYF. For the CDR3, the DNA is TGCGCCAGCAGCAGGGACTTTCAAGAGACCCAGTACTTC.

This chain uses TRBV4-3 with TRBJ1-1; a weak D match, TRBD1 (5 bases). The ends were cut back, 0 bases at V and 1 base at J, with 12 bases in the middle. Germline CDR1 is LGHNA and CDR2 is YSLEER. This CDR3 has 16 amino acids. CDR3 loop: CASSQDLRVENTEAFF. The CDR3 nucleotides read TGCGCCAGCAGCCAAGACCTCAGGGTGGAGAACACTGAAGCTTTCTTT.

The gene calls are TRBV2 and TRBJ1-1; D may be TRBD1 (5 bases). CDR3 length equals 13 residues. CDR1 is SNHLY and CDR2 is FYNNEI in the germline V gene. V was clipped by 6 bases and J by 0 bases, with 8 bases between them. As DNA, the CDR3 is TGTGCCAGCAGCCAGGGTCTGAACACTGAAGCTTTCTTT. This translates into CASSQGLNTEAFF.

This clone came up once. The chain couples TRBV10-1 to TRBJ2-7, with D possibly being TRBD1 (6 bases). The CDR3 consists of 14 residues. Germline CDR1 is WNHNN and CDR2 is SYGVQD (reference sequence). The germline V and J ends were trimmed by 2 bases and 1 base, with 9 bases remaining between them. As DNA, the CDR3 is TGCGCCAGCAGTGAGGGGGGCCCGTCCTACGAGCAGTACTTC. This codes for CASSEGGPSYEQYF.

V usage is TRBV27 and J usage is TRBJ2-7, with 7 bases that match TRBD2. The V gene's germline CDR1 is MNHEY and CDR2 SMNVEV (reference sequence). This CDR3 contains 15 residues. With 1 base clipped from V and 2 bases from J, the junction kept 5 bases outside the gene matches. The CDR3 nucleotides are TGTGCCAGCAGTTTATTTGCGGGAGCGGCCTACGAGCAGTACTTC. It is translated as CASSLFAGAAYEQYF.

The chain uses TRBV11-2 and TRBJ2-1; 10 bases fit TRBD1. After removal of 4 bases from V and 8 bases from J, the junction contained 5 bases not matched to a gene. Germline V CDR1 and CDR2: SGHAT, FQNNGV. The CDR3 runs to 14 residues. The CDR3 region has the DNA TGTGCCAGCAGCTCCCGACAGGGGGCGGATGAGCAGTTCTTC. Amino acids: CASSSRQGADEQFF.

Of note for this clone: Sequence at one end of the junction differs from germline and may be a read error. The DNA of the CDR3 is TGTGCCAGCAGTCAAGGGCTAGCGGACTTCTACAATGAGCAGTTCTTC. As protein: CASSQGLADFYNEQFF. The rearrangement joins TRBV14 to TRBJ2-1, with 7 positions matching TRBD2. Germline loops: CDR1 SGHDN, CDR2 FVKESK. There are 16 residues in the CDR3.

The CDR3 spells CASSSGGTGRNTIYF. CDR3 nucleotides: TGTGCCAGCAGCTCCGGCGGGACAGGGAGAAACACCATATATTTT. V usage is TRBV5-6 and J usage is TRBJ1-3, with 9 nucleotides matching TRBD1. Trimming removed 3 bases from V and 5 bases from J; junction bases left unmatched: 6. The CDR3 spans 15 residues. Germline V gene data show CDR1 as SGHDT and CDR2 as YYEEEE.

V gene TRBV6-5 combines with J gene TRBJ2-3, with D possibly being TRBD2 (6 bases). Germline CDR1 reads MNHEY; CDR2 reads SVGAGI. Trimming left V 5 bases short and J 4 bases short, with 16 bases between. The CDR3 is 15 amino acids. CDR3 amino acids: CASSNTGGKSDTQYF. CDR3 nucleotides: TGTGCCAGCAGTAACACCGGGGGAAAATCAGATACGCAGTATTTT.

The chain uses TRBV30 and TRBJ1-4; TRBD1 might be the D (5 bases). V was trimmed by 2 bases and J by 5 bases, leaving 9 bases between them. The CDR3 loop spans 13 amino acids. The germline CDR1 and CDR2 sequences are GTSNPN and SVGIG (reference sequence). CDR3 amino acids: CAWSLDINEKLFF. DNA of the CDR3: TGTGCCTGGAGTTTGGACATAAATGAAAAACTGTTTTTT.